This T cell receptor beta chain was sequenced in a study of CXCR3-negative and CXCR3-positive naive CD8 T cells. The study, taken as a whole, reports: TCR interaction strength was inferred from TRB CDR3 physicochemistry, as CD5 matched across naive subsets.

CDR3 size: 16 residues. Germline V gene data show CDR1 as MGHRA and CDR2 as YSYEKL. For this clonotype: As yet, its antigen is unknown.

The authors prepared UMI-labeled TRB cDNA libraries by 5' RACE. With the 5' RACE reads reprocessed, TCRdb shows one record per CDR3 protein and no DNA. This sample's table reports about 48,000 distinct CDR3 sequences. Sequencing was done on a sample of memory CD8+ T cells from blood. The receptor comes from a human donor in good health. Some clones in this sample may be carry-over from other donors' samples. The V gene is TRBV4-1, the J gene TRBJ2-3; TCRdb picks TRBD2, but there is no DNA to check that call. The CDR3 loop is CASKMTAGTHTDTQYF.